This T cell receptor beta chain was obtained from a study of OX40 agonist ivuxolimab in advanced cancers. Study in general: Clinicians treated patients with ivuxolimab, an agonistic anti-OX40 (CD134) antibody.

Method: immunoSEQ multiplex PCR; TCRdb's copy keeps in-frame clones and lacks some. This repertoire shows approximately 56,000 clones, 75% to 90% found once; its top ten account for nearly 0.7%. Trimming removed 4 bases at V and 11 bases at J, with 15 bases between. The CDR3 has 14 residues. The germline V gene encodes CDR1 SEHNR and CDR2 FQNEAQ (reference sequence). The receptor was isolated from an adult with an advanced solid tumor such as melanoma, head and neck, liver or kidney cancer. The chain has TRBV7-9 and TRBJ1-6; no definite D call. Sample: CD4+ or CD8+ T cells sorted from blood, taken in a trial of the OX40 agonist ivuxolimab. This CDR3 is CASSSGRERAPLHF. CDR3 DNA: TGTGCCAGCAGCTCCGGACGGGAAAGGGCACCCCTCCACTTT.